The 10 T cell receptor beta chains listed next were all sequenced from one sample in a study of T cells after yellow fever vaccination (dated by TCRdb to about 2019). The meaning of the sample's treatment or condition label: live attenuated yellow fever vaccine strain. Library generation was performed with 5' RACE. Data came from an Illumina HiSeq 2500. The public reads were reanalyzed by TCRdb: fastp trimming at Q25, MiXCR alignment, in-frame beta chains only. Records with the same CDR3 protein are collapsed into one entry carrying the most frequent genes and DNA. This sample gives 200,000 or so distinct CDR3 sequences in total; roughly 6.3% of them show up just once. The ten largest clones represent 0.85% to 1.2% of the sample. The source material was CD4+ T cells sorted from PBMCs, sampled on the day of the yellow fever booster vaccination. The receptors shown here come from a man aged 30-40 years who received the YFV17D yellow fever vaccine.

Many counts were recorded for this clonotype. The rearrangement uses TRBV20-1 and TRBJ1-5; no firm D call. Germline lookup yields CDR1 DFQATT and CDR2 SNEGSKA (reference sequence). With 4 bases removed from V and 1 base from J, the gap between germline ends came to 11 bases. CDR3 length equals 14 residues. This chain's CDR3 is CSAIGERSNQPQHF. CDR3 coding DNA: TGCAGTGCTATCGGGGAGAGAAGCAATCAGCCCCAGCATTTT.

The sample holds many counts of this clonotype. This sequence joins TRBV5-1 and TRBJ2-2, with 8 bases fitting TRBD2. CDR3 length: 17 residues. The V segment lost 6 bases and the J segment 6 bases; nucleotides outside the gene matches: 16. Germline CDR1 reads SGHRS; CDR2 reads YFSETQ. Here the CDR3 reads CASTHGQPGLGAGELFF. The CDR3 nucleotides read TGCGCCAGCACGCACGGACAGCCGGGACTAGGGGCCGGGGAGCTGTTTTTT.

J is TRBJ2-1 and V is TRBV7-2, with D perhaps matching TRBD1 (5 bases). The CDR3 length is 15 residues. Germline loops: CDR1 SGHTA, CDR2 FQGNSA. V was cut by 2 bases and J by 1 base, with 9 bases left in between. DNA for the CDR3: TGTGCCAGCAGCTTACAGGGTGGTTCCTACAATGAGCAGTTCTTC. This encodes CASSLQGGSYNEQFF.

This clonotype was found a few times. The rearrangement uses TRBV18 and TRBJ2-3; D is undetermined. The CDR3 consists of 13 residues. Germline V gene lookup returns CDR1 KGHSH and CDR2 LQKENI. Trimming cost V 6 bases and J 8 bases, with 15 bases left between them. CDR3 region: CASSPRDSGTQYF. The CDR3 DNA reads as TGTGCCAGCTCCCCGAGAGATTCGGGTACGCAGTATTTT.

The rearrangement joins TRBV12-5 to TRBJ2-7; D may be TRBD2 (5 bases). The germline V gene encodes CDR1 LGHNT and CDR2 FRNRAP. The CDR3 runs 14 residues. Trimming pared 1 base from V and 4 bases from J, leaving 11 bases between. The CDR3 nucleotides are TGTGCTAGTGGTTTGGCCGGGATTGGGTACGAGCAGTACTTC. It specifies CASGLAGIGYEQYF. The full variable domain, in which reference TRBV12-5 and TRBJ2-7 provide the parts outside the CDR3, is DARVTQTPRHKVTEMGQEVTMRCQPILGHNTVFWYRQTMMQGLELLAYFRNRAPLDDSGMPKDRFSAEMPDATLATLKIQPSEPRDSAVYFCASGLAGIGYEQYFGPGTRLTVT.

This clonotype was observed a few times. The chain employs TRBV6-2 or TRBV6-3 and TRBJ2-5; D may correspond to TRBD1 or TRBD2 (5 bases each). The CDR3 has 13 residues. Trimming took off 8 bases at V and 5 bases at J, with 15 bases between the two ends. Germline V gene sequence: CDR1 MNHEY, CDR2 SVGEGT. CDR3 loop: CASARDVGETQYF. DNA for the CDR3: TGTGCCAGCGCTCGGGACGTGGGGGAGACCCAGTACTTC.

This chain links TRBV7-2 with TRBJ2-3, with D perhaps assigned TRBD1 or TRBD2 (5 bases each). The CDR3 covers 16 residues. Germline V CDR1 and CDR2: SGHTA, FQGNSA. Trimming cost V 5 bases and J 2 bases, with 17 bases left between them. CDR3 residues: CASSPNPGRITDTQYF. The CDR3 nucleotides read TGTGCCAGCAGCCCTAATCCGGGACGCATCACAGATACGCAGTATTTT.

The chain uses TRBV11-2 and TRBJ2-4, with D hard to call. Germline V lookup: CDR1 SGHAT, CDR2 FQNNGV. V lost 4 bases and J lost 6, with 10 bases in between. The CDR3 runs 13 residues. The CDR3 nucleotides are TGTGCCAGCAGCTCCCCAGACACAAACATTCAGTACTTC. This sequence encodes CASSSPDTNIQYF.

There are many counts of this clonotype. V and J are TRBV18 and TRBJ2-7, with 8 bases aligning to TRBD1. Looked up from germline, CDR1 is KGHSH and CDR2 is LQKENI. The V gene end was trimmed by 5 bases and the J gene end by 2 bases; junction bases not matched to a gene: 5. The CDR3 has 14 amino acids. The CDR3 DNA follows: TGTGCCAGCTCAGTAGGGACAGGCGCCTACGAGCAGTACTTC. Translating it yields CASSVGTGAYEQYF.

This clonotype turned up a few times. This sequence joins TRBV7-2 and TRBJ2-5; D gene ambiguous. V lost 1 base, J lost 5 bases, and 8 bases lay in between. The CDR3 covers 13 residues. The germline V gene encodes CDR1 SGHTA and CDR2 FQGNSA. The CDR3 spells CASSLGRLETQYF. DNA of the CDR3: TGTGCCAGCAGCTTAGGACGATTGGAGACCCAGTACTTC.